One sample yielded the 2 T cell receptor beta chains listed below, sequenced in a study of blood T cell repertoires in COVID-19. Produced via immunoSEQ multiplex PCR; TCRdb's table is partial and in-frame only. The profile covers about 220,000 clones, with 85% appearing a single time and about 2.5% taken by the ten largest. Sequencing input: peripheral blood. These receptors were collected from a woman between 65 and 79 years old with COVID-19, enrolled during active disease.

The V call is TRBV9, the J call TRBJ2-1; a possible D gene is TRBD1 (6 bases). The ends were cut back, 4 bases at V and 0 bases at J, with 14 bases in the middle. The CDR3 runs 16 residues. Per the germline V gene, CDR1 is SGDLS and CDR2 is YYNGEE. CDR3 DNA: TGTGCCAGCAGCCCTCGTCTAGGGGGCTCCTACAATGAGCAGTTCTTC. It translates to CASSPRLGGSYNEQFF.

The genes are TRBV19 and TRBJ1-5, with 9 bases matching TRBD1. Unmatched junction bases numbered 4, after V lost 7 bases and J lost 6 bases. There are 13 residues in the CDR3. Per the germline V gene, CDR1 is LNHDA and CDR2 is SQIVND (reference sequence). CDR3 residues: CASTWDRAQPQHF. The CDR3 DNA follows: TGTGCCAGTACCTGGGACAGGGCTCAGCCCCAGCATTTT.